This T cell receptor beta chain was captured in a study of blood T cell repertoires in COVID-19. Looking at the study overall: PBMCs, B-cell-depleted T cells, or T cells provided the cDNA or gDNA that made up the material.

The V end lost 2 bases, the J end lost 1 base, and 8 bases lay between the germline ends. Germline CDR1 is MNHNY and CDR2 is SVGAGI (reference sequence). The CDR3 runs to 14 residues. Assay used: immunoSEQ multiplex PCR; TCRdb lists only in-frame clones, some missing. This sample has under 15,000 clones, with roughly four fifths found just once. The receptor was derived from a man aged 35-49 years with active or convalescent COVID-19. Source material: peripheral blood. This chain uses TRBV6-6 with TRBJ1-1; TRBD1 is a possible D gene (5 bases). CDR3 bases: TGTGCCAGCAGTTACGGGACTGCGAACACTGAAGCTTTCTTT. This gives the protein CASSYGTANTEAFF.